The 21 T cell receptor beta chains in this list originate from one sample, sequenced in a study of blood T cell repertoires in COVID-19. The assay was immunoSEQ multiplex PCR, and TCRdb's table has in-frame clones only and misses some. In the table there are approximately 93,000 clones, approximately 79% of which are singletons. The material sequenced was peripheral blood. The receptors originated from a man between 70 and 80 years old with COVID-19, enrolled during active disease.

This clone was seen at least ten times. The chain has TRBV28 and TRBJ2-7, with D unresolved. V was trimmed by 6 bases and J by 1 base, leaving 13 bases between them. Germline CDR1 reads MDHEN; CDR2 reads SYDVKM. This CDR3 spans 14 amino acids. CDR3 amino acids: CASSPPQDSYEQYF. In nucleotides, the CDR3 is TGTGCCAGCAGCCCCCCGCAGGATTCCTACGAGCAGTACTTC.

V is TRBV5-1 and J is TRBJ2-3; 7 bases match TRBD1. Germline V gene data show CDR1 as SGHRS and CDR2 as YFSETQ. The CDR3 contains 14 residues. The V segment lost 2 bases and the J segment 5 bases; nucleotides outside the gene matches: 5. The CDR3 DNA is TGCGCCAGCAGCTTCGAGGGGGCGGGAGATACGCAGTATTTT. This sequence encodes CASSFEGAGDTQYF.

This clone was counted a single time. V is TRBV28 and J is TRBJ2-5; 9 nucleotides line up with TRBD1. The CDR3 sequence is 15 residues long. In germline, CDR1 is MDHEN, CDR2 SYDVKM. With V trimmed by 6 bases and J by 1 base, 6 bases remained unmatched. As DNA, the CDR3 is TGTGCCAGCAGCCGGACAGGGGATGGCCAAGAGACCCAGTACTTC. Translating it yields CASSRTGDGQETQYF.

The chain combines TRBV7-9 with TRBJ1-4, with TRBD1 matching over 9 bases. CDR1 SEHNR and CDR2 FQNEAQ come from the germline V gene (reference sequence). The J segment lost 4 bases and the V segment lost 5 bases, leaving 5 bases of the junction unmatched. There are 15 residues in the CDR3. This CDR3 reads CASSPGTGFNEKLFF. DNA for the CDR3: TGTGCCAGCAGCCCCGGGACAGGGTTTAATGAAAAACTGTTTTTT.

The rearrangement joins TRBV19 to TRBJ1-4; a possible D gene is TRBD1 (5 bases). Germline loops: CDR1 LNHDA, CDR2 SQIVND (reference sequence). This CDR3 is 16 amino acids long. V was shortened by 0 bases and J by 2 bases, with 10 bases between the two germline ends. The CDR3 nucleotides are TGTGCCAGTAGTATAGATCGGGGGAACACTAATGAAAAACTGTTTTTT. This translates into CASSIDRGNTNEKLFF.

The chain combines TRBV5-1 with TRBJ1-3, with 9 positions matching TRBD1. Germline V gives CDR1 SGHRS, CDR2 YFSETQ. The CDR3 covers 15 residues. Trimming took 3 bases from V and 4 from J; bases not matched to a gene: 5. In DNA form, the CDR3 reads TGCGCCAGCAGCTGGGGGACAGGGCGCGGAAACACCATATATTTT. Translating it yields CASSWGTGRGNTIYF.

The chain uses TRBV7-2 and TRBJ2-7; D perhaps matches TRBD1 (5 bases). The CDR3 spans 13 residues. Germline V CDR1 and CDR2: SGHTA, FQGNSA. V dropped 5 bases and J dropped 6 bases, with 14 bases sitting between them. In DNA, the CDR3 is TGTGCCAGCAGCGGGGCTTCACAAAGCGAGCAGTACTTC. Its translation: CASSGASQSEQYF.

The V gene is TRBV30, the J gene TRBJ2-2, with D tentatively TRBD1 (6 bases). The CDR3 covers 14 residues. The germline V gene encodes CDR1 GTSNPN and CDR2 SVGIG (reference sequence). The V and J ends lost 6 bases and 2 bases respectively, with 13 bases between them. The CDR3 sequence is CACPRTVNTGELFF. CDR3 in DNA: TGTGCCTGCCCACGGACAGTAAACACCGGGGAGCTGTTTTTT. Using reference TRBV30 and TRBJ2-2 for the parts outside the CDR3, the full variable domain is SQTIHQWPATLVQPVGSPLSLECTVEGTSNPNLYWYRQAAGRGLQLLFYSVGIGQISSEVPQNLSASRPQDRQFILSSKKLLLSDSGFYLCACPRTVNTGELFFGEGSRLTVL.

This rearrangement joins TRBV18 to TRBJ2-1; 9 nucleotides match TRBD2. The CDR3 totals 17 residues. Germline values: CDR1 KGHSH, CDR2 LQKENI. The V and J ends lost 0 bases and 7 bases, in that order; junction bases with no gene match: 10. CDR3 in DNA: TGTGCCAGCTCACCACCTAGCGGGAGTCATCGCGGGAATGAGCAGTTCTTC. Residues: CASSPPSGSHRGNEQFF.

The chain carries TRBV28 and TRBJ1-2; D gene unclear. With 5 bases removed from V and 5 bases from J, the gap between germline ends came to 21 bases. This CDR3 region has 16 residues. Germline V gene lookup returns CDR1 MDHEN and CDR2 SYDVKM. DNA for the CDR3: TGTGCCAGCAGTGATATCCAGGCGCGAGGGAAATATGGCTACACCTTC. It encodes CASSDIQARGKYGYTF.

The table lists this clone with a few counts. This rearrangement joins TRBV19 to TRBJ2-1; the D gene is possibly TRBD1 (6 bases). With 0 bases removed from V and 1 base from J, the gap between germline ends came to 16 bases. This CDR3 is 18 amino acids long. Per germline, CDR1 LNHDA and CDR2 SQIVND (reference sequence). CDR3 protein: CASSIDPLDRSSYNEQFF. The CDR3 DNA is TGTGCCAGTAGTATAGATCCCCTAGACAGGTCGTCCTACAATGAGCAGTTCTTC.

Points on this clone: Sequence at one end of the junction differs from germline and may be a read error. The chain carries TRBV6-2 or TRBV6-3 and TRBJ1-2, with 8 bases matching TRBD1. Germline CDR1 MNHEY, CDR2 SVGEGT. The CDR3 contains 14 residues. The CDR3 nucleotides read TGTGCCAGCAGGTACTCGACAGGGGCACTCGGCTACACCTTC. Encoded protein: CASRYSTGALGYTF.

J is TRBJ2-2 and V is TRBV11-2, with 16 bases fitting TRBD2. The CDR3 sequence is 17 residues long. Germline lookup yields CDR1 SGHAT and CDR2 FQNNGV. The ends lost 5 bases at V and 6 bases at J; junction bases unmatched: 6. CDR3 sequence (DNA): TGTGCCAGCAGCCAGGGACTAGCGGGAGGGCAGTCCGGGGAGCTGTTTTTT. It specifies CASSQGLAGGQSGELFF. Combining the CDR3 with reference TRBV11-2 and TRBJ2-2 gives the whole variable domain EAGVAQSPRYKIIEKRQSVAFWCNPISGHATLYWYQQILGQGPKLLIQFQNNGVVDDSQLPKDRFSAERLKGVDSTLKIQPAKLEDSAVYLCASSQGLAGGQSGELFFGEGSRLTVL.

The J gene is TRBJ1-1, the V gene TRBV6-5; unclear D gene. This CDR3 has 12 amino acids. Per germline, CDR1 MNHEY and CDR2 SVGAGI. V lost 4 bases and J 5 bases, leaving 8 bases between the germline ends. CDR3 sequence: CASSSSWTEAFF. The DNA of the CDR3 is TGTGCCAGCAGTTCGAGTTGGACTGAAGCTTTCTTT.

CDR3 region: CASSFGETQYF. CDR3 in DNA: TGTGCCAGCAGCTTCGGGGAGACCCAGTACTTC. The chain is built from TRBV6-5 and TRBJ2-5, with D uncertain. In germline, CDR1 is MNHEY, CDR2 SVGAGI. This CDR3 has 11 amino acids. Trimming shortened V by 6 bases and J by 5 bases, and 7 bases separated the two germline ends.

The chain is built from TRBV5-1 and TRBJ2-3; 13 nucleotides match TRBD2. The CDR3 totals 18 residues. V trimming: 3 bases; J trimming: 2 bases; junction bases outside the gene matches: 9. Germline lookup yields CDR1 SGHRS and CDR2 YFSETQ. CDR3 residues: CASSSWTSGRRLTDTQYF. DNA of the CDR3: TGCGCCAGCAGCTCCTGGACTAGCGGGAGACGTCTCACAGATACGCAGTATTTT.

The chain is built from TRBV6-5 and TRBJ2-5; perhaps TRBD2 as D (6 bases). This CDR3 spans 14 amino acids. Germline values: CDR1 MNHEY, CDR2 SVGAGI. V gave up 3 bases and J gave up 5 bases, with 13 bases separating them. The CDR3 region is CASSYIGGAETQYF. CDR3 nucleotides: TGTGCCAGCAGTTATATCGGGGGTGCCGAGACCCAGTACTTC.

V and J are TRBV29-1 and TRBJ1-4; D uncertain. The CDR3 runs 14 residues. V shed 6 bases and J shed 3 bases, with 14 bases lying between them. Germline V gene sequence: CDR1 SQVTM, CDR2 ANQGSEA. CDR3 in DNA: TGCAGCGTCGCCGTTAGCCGGGCTAATGAAAAACTGTTTTTT. Amino acid sequence: CSVAVSRANEKLFF.

This clone was observed a handful of times. The rearrangement joins TRBV19 to TRBJ1-1, with TRBD1 as a possible D gene (6 bases). The germline CDR1 and CDR2 sequences are LNHDA and SQIVND (reference sequence). The CDR3 consists of 14 residues. Trimming pared 5 bases from V and 2 bases from J, leaving 12 bases between. CDR3 coding DNA: TGTGCCAGTAGTTTACAGGGCAGTAACACTGAAGCTTTCTTT. Translation gives CASSLQGSNTEAFF.

This clone was counted a few times. J is TRBJ2-7 and V is TRBV2, with 8 bases matching TRBD2. This CDR3 is built from 13 residues. CDR1 and CDR2 from the germline V gene are SNHLY and FYNNEI. V was pared by 2 bases and J by 7 bases, with 4 bases of the junction left unmatched. The CDR3 coding sequence is TGTGCCAGCAGTGAAAGACTAGCGCGGGAGCAGTACTTC. It encodes CASSERLAREQYF.

The V gene is TRBV5-1, the J gene TRBJ1-1; D is undetermined. Germline CDR1 reads SGHRS; CDR2 reads YFSETQ. This CDR3 region has 14 residues. V lost 3 bases, J lost 1 base, and 10 bases lay in between. The CDR3 DNA reads TGCGCCAGCAGCTCGGGTTCCGAGAACACTGAAGCTTTCTTT. It is translated as CASSSGSENTEAFF.